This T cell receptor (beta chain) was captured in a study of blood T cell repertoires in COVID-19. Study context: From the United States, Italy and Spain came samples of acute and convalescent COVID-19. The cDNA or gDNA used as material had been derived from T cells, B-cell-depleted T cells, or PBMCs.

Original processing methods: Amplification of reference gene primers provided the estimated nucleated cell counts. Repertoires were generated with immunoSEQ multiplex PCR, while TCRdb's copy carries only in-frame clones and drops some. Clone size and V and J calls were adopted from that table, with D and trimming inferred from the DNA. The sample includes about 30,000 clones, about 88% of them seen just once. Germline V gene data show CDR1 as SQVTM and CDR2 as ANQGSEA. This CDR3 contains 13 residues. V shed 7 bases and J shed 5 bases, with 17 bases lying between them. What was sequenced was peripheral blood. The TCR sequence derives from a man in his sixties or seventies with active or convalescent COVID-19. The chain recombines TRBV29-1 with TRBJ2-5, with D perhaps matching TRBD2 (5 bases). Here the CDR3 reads CSAPGRGPETQYF. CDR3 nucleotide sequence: TGCAGCGCCCCAGGTCGGGGTCCGGAGACCCAGTACTTC. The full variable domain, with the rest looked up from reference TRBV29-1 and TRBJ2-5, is SAVISQKPSRDICQRGTSLTIQCQVDSQVTMMFWYRQQPGQSLTLIATANQGSEATYESGFVIDKFPISRPNLTFSTLTVSNMSPEDSSIYLCSAPGRGPETQYFGPGTRLLVL.